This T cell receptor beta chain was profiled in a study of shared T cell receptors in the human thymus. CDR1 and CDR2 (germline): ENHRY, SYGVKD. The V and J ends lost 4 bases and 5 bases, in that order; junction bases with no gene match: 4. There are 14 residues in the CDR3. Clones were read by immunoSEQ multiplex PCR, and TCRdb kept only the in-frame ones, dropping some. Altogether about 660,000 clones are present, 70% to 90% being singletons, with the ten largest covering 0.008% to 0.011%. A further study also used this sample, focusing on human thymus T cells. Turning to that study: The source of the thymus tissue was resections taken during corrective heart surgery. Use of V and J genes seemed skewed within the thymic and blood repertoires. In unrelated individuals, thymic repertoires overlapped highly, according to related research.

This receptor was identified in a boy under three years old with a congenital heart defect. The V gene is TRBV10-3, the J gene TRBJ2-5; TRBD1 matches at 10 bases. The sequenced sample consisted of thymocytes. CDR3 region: CAISGTGGSETQYF. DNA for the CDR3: TGTGCCATCAGTGGGACAGGGGGAAGTGAGACCCAGTACTTC.